This T cell receptor beta chain was identified during a study of blood T cell repertoires in COVID-19 (dated by TCRdb to 2018 to 2021). General notes on the study: Samples from collaborators originated in the United States, Italy and Spain and spanned both the acute and convalescent phases of COVID-19. The prospective study material was composed of cDNA or gDNA derived from T cells, B-cell-depleted T cells, or PBMCs. The samples were drawn from two sources: the first 160 participants of the ongoing ImmuneRACE study, and fewer than 1,500 subjects contributed by 6 global collaborators. The sample metadata nearly always contained a de-identified subject ID, COVID-19 status, age in years and sex. The repertoires were released in a freely available public database meant as a resource for research on the immune response to SARS-CoV-2. Where available, HLA class I and class II types were obtained from metadata supplied by the sample provider rather than from assay-based typing. Deeply sampled blood TCRbeta repertoires from subjects exposed to, actively infected with, or recovered from COVID-19 were included in the dataset.

At one collaborating source in Seattle, patients were enrolled during active infection and were followed longitudinally through the course of disease. The collaborating institutions used their own protocols to collect whole blood in K2EDTA tubes. For TCRbeta analysis, collaborators shipped samples as frozen whole blood, isolated PBMCs, or DNA extracted from either of those sample types. With regard to this clone: No antigen is known for it. No clone much larger than this one lies a single base away; base qualities are absent.

General study outcomes and caveats: The quantity of clinical and demographic metadata differed by source and by participant and was supplied without curation.

TCRbeta CDR3 regions were amplified from genomic DNA using the immunoSEQ Assay, a bias-controlled multiplex PCR. The paper's data handling went like this. Within the assay, amplification of reference gene primers was used to estimate how many nucleated cells each sample contained. To quantify the absolute abundance of each unique TCRbeta CDR3 rearrangement, sequence reads were collapsed and filtered. Productive Simpson clonality was computed per sample as the square root of Simpson's diversity index over productive rearrangements. This is the immuneACCESS table as TCRdb keeps it, with only in-frame sequences that have V and J called. A part of the clones is gone; compared with another copy, unresolved V genes explain less than half, and the rest is unexplained. V and J calls and clone size come straight from that table; D and trimming were deduced from the DNA. This sample holds about 170,000 clones; around four fifths were observed only once. Of the sample, over 7% is held by the ten largest clones.

The sequenced sample was peripheral blood. The source of this sequence is a woman at least 80 years old with COVID-19, enrolled during active disease.

CDR3 protein: CASSGRGYNEQFF. The DNA reads as follows: TGCGCCAGCAGTGGGCGGGGATACAATGAGCAGTTCTTC. The sequence is built from TRBV5-1 and TRBJ2-1, and perhaps TRBD2 as D gene, on 6 matching bases. CDR1 and CDR2 are read off the germline V gene as SGHRS and YFSETQ. The CDR3 goes from the cysteine to the phenylalanine over 13 residues. Just the 39-base CDR3 DNA is kept, in frame starting at base 1. V is cut by 5 bases and J by 4 bases, and the space between the germline ends is 10 bases.